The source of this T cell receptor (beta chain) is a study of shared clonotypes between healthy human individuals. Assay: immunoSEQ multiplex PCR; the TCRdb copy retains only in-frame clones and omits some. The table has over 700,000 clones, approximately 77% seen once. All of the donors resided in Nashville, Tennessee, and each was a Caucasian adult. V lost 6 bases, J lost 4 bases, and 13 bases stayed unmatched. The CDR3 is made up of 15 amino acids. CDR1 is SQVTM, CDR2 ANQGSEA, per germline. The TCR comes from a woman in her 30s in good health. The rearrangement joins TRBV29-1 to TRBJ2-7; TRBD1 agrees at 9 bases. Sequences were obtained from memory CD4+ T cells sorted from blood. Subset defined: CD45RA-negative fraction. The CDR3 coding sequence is TGCAGCGTGGAGGACCCCGCGACAGGGGGTTACGAGCAGTACTTC. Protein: CSVEDPATGGYEQYF.